This TCR beta chain was found in a study of T cells in Graves' hyperthyroidism and ophthalmopathy. TCR beta CDR3 region amplification was performed from RNA transcripts. First-round RT-PCR targeting the TCR CDR3 was performed with the HTBI primer set. From the multiplex PCR reads, TCRdb called clonotypes with MiXCR, one entry per CDR3 protein. The sample includes more than 500,000 distinct CDR3 sequences, 46% of them seen just once. The CDR3 runs 13 residues. Deletions cut 6 bases from V and 8 bases from J, with 19 bases between. Germline-derived CDR1 and CDR2 are SQVTM and ANQGSEA. This clonotype appeared a few times.

This sequence originates from an adult woman with Graves' disease, either hyperthyroidism or ophthalmopathy (not recorded which). The sample was peripheral blood or thyroid tissue (not recorded which). The chain has TRBV29-1 and TRBJ1-2, with D maybe TRBD1 (6 bases). This chain's CDR3 is CSVPRGGGEGYTF. DNA of the CDR3: TGCAGCGTACCCAGAGGGGGGGGAGAAGGCTACACCTTC.